The rows below give T cell receptor beta chains drawn from one sample of a study of cytomegalovirus exposure and HLA in healthy donors. Here immunoSEQ multiplex PCR was the method, and the copy in TCRdb shows in-frame clones only, minus some. This table has approximately 69,000 clones, roughly 80% appearing once. Sequencing was performed on PBMCs. All receptors derive from a woman aged 30 to 39 in good health and CMV-seropositive. Each CDR3 is given with its conserved first and last residue. D genes are given only for firm matches. Clone size is not always given. Where it is, it says once, few, many or a class for expanded clones.

>.|TRBV30|TRBJ1-1|.
CAWRREAAEAFF
TGTGCCTGGAGACGGGAGGCCGCTGAAGCTTTCTTT
>.|TRBV10-2|TRBJ2-7|.
CASRDYAFSYEQYF
TGCGCCAGCAGGGACTACGCCTTCTCCTACGAGCAGTACTTC
>TRBD1|TRBV30|TRBJ1-2|.
CAWSASLVTGGFLF
TGTGCCTGGAGTGCCAGCCTTGTTACAGGGGGCTTTCTCTTC
>.|TRBV7-9|TRBJ2-2|.
CASSSGGGVNTGELFF
TGTGCCAGCAGCTCTGGAGGGGGGGTGAACACCGGGGAGCTGTTTTTT
>TRBD1|TRBV4-1|TRBJ1-2|.
CASSAPRTGDYGYTF
TGCGCCAGCAGCGCCCCAAGGACAGGGGACTATGGCTACACCTTC
>.|TRBV19|TRBJ2-7|few
CASSYAGVGTYEQYF
TGTGCCAGTAGTTACGCAGGGGTGGGAACCTACGAGCAGTACTTC
>TRBD1|TRBV6-5|TRBJ2-1|.
CASSLSGTGYHNEQFF
TGTGCCAGCAGTTTATCCGGGACAGGGTACCACAATGAGCAGTTCTTC
>TRBD1|TRBV7-2|TRBJ2-7|.
CASSLSTGALSYEQYF
TGTGCCAGCAGCTTATCGACAGGGGCCCTCTCCTACGAGCAGTACTTC
>TRBD2|TRBV30|TRBJ2-2|.
CAWSVRRTSGLSTGELFF
TGTGCCTGGAGTGTACGTAGAACTAGCGGTTTATCGACCGGGGAGCTGTTTTTT
>.|TRBV5-1|TRBJ2-7|.
CASSSSYEQYF
TGCGCCAGCAGCTCGTCCTACGAGCAGTACTTC
>.|TRBV6-6|TRBJ2-7|.
CASTLEPLTYEQYF
TGTGCCAGCACCCTCGAGCCCTTAACCTACGAGCAGTACTTC
>.|TRBV6-1|TRBJ2-5|.
CASSYGQRETQYF
TGTGCCAGCAGCTATGGACAGCGAGAGACCCAGTACTTC
>TRBD1|TRBV6-5|TRBJ1-1|.
CASSYSGQGSTEAFF
TGTGCCAGCAGTTACTCGGGACAGGGTTCCACTGAAGCTTTCTTT
>.|TRBV7-2|TRBJ1-1|.
CASSLGSWGENTEAFF
TGTGCCAGCAGCTTAGGGTCCTGGGGCGAGAACACTGAAGCTTTCTTT
>.|TRBV11-3|TRBJ2-7|.
CASSLDRHEQYF
TGTGCCAGCAGCTTAGACAGGCACGAGCAGTACTTC
>.|TRBV28|TRBJ1-2|few
CASSFHRLGYGYTF
TGTGCCAGCAGTTTTCATCGACTTGGCTATGGCTACACCTTC
>.|TRBV11-2|TRBJ2-1|.
CASSLIETVINEQFF
TGTGCCAGCAGCTTAATCGAGACAGTCATCAATGAGCAGTTCTTC
>.|TRBV7-9|TRBJ1-2|.
CASSRFSSNYGYTF
TGTGCCAGCAGCCGGTTTAGTAGCAACTATGGCTACACCTTC
>TRBD1|TRBV6-6|TRBJ2-6|.
CASSLDRLGANVLTF
TGTGCCAGCAGTTTGGACAGGCTTGGAGCCAACGTCCTGACTTTC
>.|TRBV30|TRBJ1-2|.
CAGEQGEGLIGYTF
TGTGCCGGTGAACAGGGAGAAGGCCTTATCGGCTACACCTTC
>.|TRBV11-2|TRBJ1-1|few
CASSFEYGVKTEAFF
TGTGCCAGCAGCTTCGAATACGGGGTTAAGACTGAAGCTTTCTTT
>TRBD1|TRBV19|TRBJ1-1|few
CASSPLDRVNTEAFF
TGTGCCAGTAGCCCGCTCGACAGGGTGAACACTGAAGCTTTCTTT
>.|TRBV5-1|TRBJ2-7|.
CASRTPDGDRVTRHRYEQYF
TGCGCCAGCAGGACCCCCGACGGGGATAGGGTGACTCGACATCGATACGAGCAGTACTTC
>TRBD1|TRBV7-2|TRBJ1-5|.
CASSLQGGNQPQHF
TGTGCCAGCAGCTTACAGGGGGGCAATCAGCCCCAGCATTTT